A selection of T cell receptor beta chains follows, all from one sample in a study of regulatory T cells in long-lasting Graves disease. TCRdb independently ran MiXCR on the multiplex PCR reads; one entry per CDR3 protein. The sample has 300,000 or so distinct CDR3 sequences, around a fifth seen once; the top ten hold 29%. The source material was peripheral blood mononuclear cells (PBMCs), sampled when the disease was refractory, from a patient treated with antithyroid drugs. These receptor sequences come from a female donor with Graves disease. CDR3s include the opening cysteine and the closing phenylalanine or tryptophan. D genes are given only for firm matches. Part of the rows lack a size; the others show once, few, many or a class for expanded clones.

v_call	d_call	cdr3_length	clone_size	j_call	cdr3_nt	cdr3_aa
TRBV30	-	11	many	TRBJ2-7	TGTGCCTGGAGTGTAGGGGGCGAGCAGTACTTC	CAWSVGGEQYF
TRBV6-2/TRBV6-3	-	14	-	TRBJ1-6	TGTGCCGGCAGTTACTCGGGTCGGAATTCACCCCTCCACTTT	CAGSYSGRNSPLHF
TRBV6-1	TRBD2	15	few	TRBJ2-7	TGTGCCAGCGGAGAACTAGCGGGAGAATTCTACGAGCAGTACTTC	CASGELAGEFYEQYF
TRBV6-1	-	14	-	TRBJ2-7	TGTGCCAGCAGTGCTGTGGGGAGACCGGGCGAGCAGTACTTC	CASSAVGRPGEQYF
TRBV18	-	15	-	TRBJ1-1	TGTGCCAGCTCACCACGGGGGGACCAGAACACTGAAGCTTTCTTT	CASSPRGDQNTEAFF
TRBV7-9	-	14	few	TRBJ2-7	TGTGCCAGCAGCCCCGTATTTGGGGGATACGAGCAGTACTTC	CASSPVFGGYEQYF
TRBV5-1	-	13	few	TRBJ2-2	TGCGCCAGCAGCTTGGATGGGATCGGGGAGCTGTTTTTT	CASSLDGIGELFF
TRBV5-1	-	15	few	TRBJ1-6	TGCGCCGGCAGCTTGGTATCGGCGGGGAATTCACCCCTCCACTTT	CAGSLVSAGNSPLHF
TRBV19	-	13	many	TRBJ1-2	TGTGCCAGTAGTCTCGTACCCGACTATGGCTACACCTTC	CASSLVPDYGYTF
TRBV9	-	17	few	TRBJ2-7	TGTGCCAGCAGCGTTAGGGCAGGGCCAGTCTTTGTCTACGAGCAGTACTTC	CASSVRAGPVFVYEQYF
TRBV7-2	-	15	-	TRBJ2-5	TGTGCCAGCAGCTTAATGGCGGGGCTACAAGAGACCCAGTACTTC	CASSLMAGLQETQYF
TRBV30	-	13	many	TRBJ1-4	TGTGCCTGGATGGACTCGGGGAATGAAAAACTGTTTTTT	CAWMDSGNEKLFF
TRBV3-1	-	14	many	TRBJ2-6	TGTGCCAGCAGCGGGTCCACTGGGGCCAACGTCCTGACTTTC	CASSGSTGANVLTF
TRBV6-2/TRBV6-3	-	17	-	TRBJ1-3	TGTGCCAGCAGTTACCGAGGAAAGCGGGTGGGAGGAAACACCATATATTTT	CASSYRGKRVGGNTIYF
TRBV7-8	-	17	-	TRBJ1-2	TGTGCCAGCAGCTTAGAGGGTTTTCGGGGCGTTGGGTATGGCTACACCTTC	CASSLEGFRGVGYGYTF
TRBV28	-	14	-	TRBJ2-6	TGTGCCAGCTGGGGAAGGGCTGGGGCCAACGTCCTGACTTTC	CASWGRAGANVLTF
TRBV28	-	14	many	TRBJ1-5	TGTGCCAGCAGCCTAGGAACTTGGGGTCAGCCCCAGCATTTT	CASSLGTWGQPQHF
TRBV30	-	14	few	TRBJ2-5	TGTGCCTGGAGTGAGGGGCCCTCCCAACCTGCCCAGTACTTC	CAWSEGPSQPAQYF
TRBV28	-	17	many	TRBJ1-6	TGTGCCAGCAGTACCGGGACCAGTAGTTGGGTTAGTTCACCCCTCCACTTT	CASSTGTSSWVSSPLHF
TRBV28	TRBD1	18	many	TRBJ1-5	TGTGCCAGCACCGGGACAGGGGGCGTTTTCACCCGCAATCAGCCCCAGCATTTT	CASTGTGGVFTRNQPQHF
TRBV5-1	-	13	-	TRBJ1-2	TGCGCCAGCAGCTACGACGGGGAGTATGGCTACACCTTC	CASSYDGEYGYTF
TRBV20-1	TRBD2	14	few	TRBJ2-7	TGCAGTGCCTTAGGCGGGACTAGCGGTTACGAGCAGTACTTC	CSALGGTSGYEQYF
TRBV11-2	TRBD1	15	-	TRBJ2-5	TGTGCCAGCAGCTTACCGGGACAGGGGACGGAGACCCAGTACTTC	CASSLPGQGTETQYF
TRBV6-2/TRBV6-3	TRBD1	15	many	TRBJ1-1	TGTGCCAGCAGTTACCCGGGGACAGATAACACTGAAGCTTTCTTT	CASSYPGTDNTEAFF
TRBV7-7	TRBD1	15	many	TRBJ2-5	TGTGCTAGCAGCTTAGGAACAGGGGTGAGGGAGACCCAGTACTTC	CASSLGTGVRETQYF
TRBV7-3	-	14	-	TRBJ2-1	TGTGCCAGCAGCCTCTCGGGGGGCCCTACAGAGCAGTTCTTC	CASSLSGGPTEQFF
TRBV9	TRBD1	14	few	TRBJ1-2	TGTGCCAGCAGCGACGGGACAGGGTTATTGGGCTACACCTTC	CASSDGTGLLGYTF
TRBV6-1	-	14	many	TRBJ1-1	TGTGCCAGCAGGGGCGGATGGGGGGGGACTGAAGCTTTCTTT	CASRGGWGGTEAFF
TRBV20-1	-	12	few	TRBJ2-5	TGCAGTGCTAGCCATAGGGGGGGGACCCAGTACTTC	CSASHRGGTQYF
TRBV30	-	14	many	TRBJ1-2	TGTGCCTGGAGTGAAGGGCAGGGGAACTATGGCTACACCTTC	CAWSEGQGNYGYTF
TRBV2	-	14	many	TRBJ1-6	TGTGCCAGCAGTGAAGCTGCAGCTAATTCACCCCTCCACTTT	CASSEAAANSPLHF